The 6 T cell receptor beta chains presented below share a single source sample, sequenced in a study of T cells in women clearing cervical HPV infection. The method was immunoSEQ multiplex PCR; TCRdb's version includes in-frame clones alone and lacks a portion of them. The listing records some 41,000 clones. Sequenced: blood buffy coat. The origin of the receptors is a woman aged 18 to 75 with a cervical HPV16 infection that either progressed to CIN3+ or cleared (not recorded which).

To note about this clone: The CDR3 is cut off 3 residues early in the read; its end comes from the germline J gene. The V and J genes are TRBV7-9 and TRBJ1-2, with TRBD1 identical over 7 bases. This CDR3 has 13 amino acids. Germline trimming cut 5 bases from V and 5 bases from J; bases unmatched to any gene: 5. From germline, CDR1 is SEHNR and CDR2 FQNEAQ (reference sequence). CDR3 bases read: TGTGCCAGCAGCCCCGACAGGGTTTATGGC. It specifies CASSPDRVYG. The whole CDR3 sequence reads CASSPDRVYGYTF.

Comment on this clone: Read coverage stops 3 residues before the CDR3 terminus; the germline J gene supplies the remainder. The J gene is TRBJ1-2, the V gene TRBV29-1; D is undetermined. Germline V gives CDR1 SQVTM, CDR2 ANQGSEA. The CDR3 is 13 amino acids. Trimming removed 6 bases from V and 4 bases from J, with 15 bases in between. CDR3 DNA (partial): TGCAGCGTCGCAGGTGGTCAGGCCTATGGC. This codes for CSVAGGQAYG. The whole CDR3 reads CSVAGGQAYGYTF. The full variable domain, in which reference TRBV29-1 and TRBJ1-2 provide the parts outside the CDR3, is SAVISQKPSRDICQRGTSLTIQCQVDSQVTMMFWYRQQPGQSLTLIATANQGSEATYESGFVIDKFPISRPNLTFSTLTVSNMSPEDSSIYLCSVAGGQAYGYTFGSGTRLTVV.

Note on this clone: The read ends 3 residues shy of where the CDR3 ends; the end is completed using the germline J gene. This chain joins TRBV6-1 and TRBJ2-5; D uncertain. Germline V gene data show CDR1 as MNHNS and CDR2 as SASEGT. V lost 4 bases to trimming and J lost 5 bases, with 11 bases between them. The CDR3 sequence is 13 residues long. The DNA read from the CDR3 is TGTGCCAGCAGTGGTCTTCACGGGGAGACC. It yields the protein CASSGLHGET. The full CDR3 reads CASSGLHGETQYF.

Comment on this clone: The CDR3 is cut off 3 residues early in the read; its end comes from the germline J gene. The rearrangement uses TRBV28 and TRBJ2-5, with 7 positions matching TRBD1. CDR1 is MDHEN and CDR2 is SYDVKM in the germline V gene. J was trimmed by 2 bases and V by 6 bases; bases with no gene match: 15. This CDR3 contains 17 residues. The CDR3 spells CASRLPTAGGRQETQYF. The CDR3 bases that were read are TGTGCCAGCAGATTACCCACGGCAGGGGGTAGGCAAGAGACC. The whole variable domain, filled in from reference TRBV28 and TRBJ2-5, reads DVKVTQSSRYLVKRTGEKVFLECVQDMDHENMFWYRQDPGLGLRLIYFSYDVKMKEKGDIPEGYSVSREKKERFSLILESASTNQTSMYLCASRLPTAGGRQETQYFGPGTRLLVL.

About this clone: The CDR3 extends 3 residues past the end of the read, so its final part is completed from the germline J gene. The chain recombines TRBV6-4 with TRBJ2-1, with TRBD1 matching over 11 bases. CDR1 and CDR2 (germline): MRHNA, SNTAGT. With 2 bases clipped from V and 6 bases from J, the junction kept 0 bases outside the gene matches. The CDR3 has 14 residues. The CDR3 loop reads CASSDGTGGNEQFF. The DNA read from the CDR3 is TGTGCCAGCAGTGACGGGACAGGGGGCAATGAG.

Comment on this clone: With the read ending 3 residues before the CDR3 end, the germline J gene is used to fill in that end. The chain links TRBV6-2 or TRBV6-3 to TRBJ1-2; D gene ambiguous. Deletions cut 6 bases from V and 4 bases from J, with 15 bases between. The CDR3 runs to 14 residues. The germline V gene encodes CDR1 MNHEY and CDR2 SVGEGT. The chain's CDR3 is CASRLGRNVYGYTF. The DNA read from the CDR3 is TGTGCCAGCAGATTGGGCCGGAACGTCTATGGC.